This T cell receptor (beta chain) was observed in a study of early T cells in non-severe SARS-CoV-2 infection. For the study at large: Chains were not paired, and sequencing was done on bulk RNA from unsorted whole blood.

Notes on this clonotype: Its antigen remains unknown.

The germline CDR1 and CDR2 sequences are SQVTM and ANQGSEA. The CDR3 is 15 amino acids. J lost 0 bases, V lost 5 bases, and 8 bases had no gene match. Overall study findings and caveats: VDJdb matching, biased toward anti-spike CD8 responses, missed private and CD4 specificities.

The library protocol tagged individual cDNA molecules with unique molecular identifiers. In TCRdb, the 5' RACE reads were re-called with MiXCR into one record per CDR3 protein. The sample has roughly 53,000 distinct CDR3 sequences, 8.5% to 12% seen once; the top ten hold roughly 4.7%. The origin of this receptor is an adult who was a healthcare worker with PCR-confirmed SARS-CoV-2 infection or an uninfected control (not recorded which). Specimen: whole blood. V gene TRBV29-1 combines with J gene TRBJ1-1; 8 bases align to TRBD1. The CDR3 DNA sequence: TGCAGCGTTCGACAGGGGTGGGGCATGAACACTGAAGCTTTCTTT. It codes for CSVRQGWGMNTEAFF.